This TCR beta chain was identified in a study of liver allograft versus peripheral blood T cells. About the research overall: What was compared were the T cell receptor repertoires in transplanted livers and those in the peripheral blood of recipients.

The germline CDR1 and CDR2 sequences are MNHEY and SVGAGI. V was cut by 4 bases and J by 8 bases, with 6 bases left in between. CDR3 length: 11 residues. By share, this clonotype counts as large (0.1 to 1%). Its antigen is unknown. TCRdb redid the calling of the reads with MiXCR, one entry per CDR3 protein. The repertoire has over 650 distinct CDR3 sequences, roughly 15% of them found once; the top ten carry 35% to 50%. Notes on the study in general: Intragraft T cell receptor repertoires of liver allografts were reported to differ from peripheral blood repertoires.

V and J are TRBV6-5 and TRBJ2-1, with a weak D call TRBD1 (5 bases). This clonotype was sampled from a human patient who had a liver transplant. The graft donor may be the source of some T cells. The CDR3 coding sequence is TGTGCCAGCAGTTTAGGGGATGAGCAGTTCTTC. Its protein is CASSLGDEQFF.